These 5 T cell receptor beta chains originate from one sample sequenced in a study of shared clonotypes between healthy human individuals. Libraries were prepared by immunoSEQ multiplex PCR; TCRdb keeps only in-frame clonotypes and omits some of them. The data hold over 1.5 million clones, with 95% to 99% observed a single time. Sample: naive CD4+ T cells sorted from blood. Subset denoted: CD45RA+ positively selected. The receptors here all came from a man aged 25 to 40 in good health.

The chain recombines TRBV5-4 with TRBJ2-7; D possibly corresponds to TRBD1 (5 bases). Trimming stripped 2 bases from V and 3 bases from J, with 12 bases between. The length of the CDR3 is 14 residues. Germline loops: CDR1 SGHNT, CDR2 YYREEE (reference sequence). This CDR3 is CASSLGTGGYEQYF. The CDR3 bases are TGTGCCAGCAGCTTAGGAACAGGCGGCTACGAGCAGTACTTC.

Here the CDR3 reads CASKNQAGGNEKLFF. In nucleotides, the CDR3 is TGTGCCAGCAAAAACCAAGCAGGGGGTAATGAAAAACTGTTTTTT. J is TRBJ1-4 and V is TRBV28, with 7 bases fitting TRBD1. The V and J ends lost 7 bases and 4 bases, in that order; junction bases with no gene match: 9. The CDR3 is 15 amino acids. Germline CDR1 and CDR2: MDHEN and SYDVKM.

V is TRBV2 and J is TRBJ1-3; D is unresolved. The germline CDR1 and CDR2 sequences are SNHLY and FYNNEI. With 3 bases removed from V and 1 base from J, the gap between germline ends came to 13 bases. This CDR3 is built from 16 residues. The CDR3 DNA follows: TGTGCCAGCAGTGATCACCTCGGCAGGTCTGGAAACACCATATATTTT. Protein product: CASSDHLGRSGNTIYF.

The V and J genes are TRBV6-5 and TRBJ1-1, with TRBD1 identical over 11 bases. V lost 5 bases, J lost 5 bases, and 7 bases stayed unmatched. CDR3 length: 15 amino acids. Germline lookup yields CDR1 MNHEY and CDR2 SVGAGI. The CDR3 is CASSGPGQGDTEAFF. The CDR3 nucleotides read TGTGCCAGCAGTGGGCCGGGACAGGGGGATACTGAAGCTTTCTTT.

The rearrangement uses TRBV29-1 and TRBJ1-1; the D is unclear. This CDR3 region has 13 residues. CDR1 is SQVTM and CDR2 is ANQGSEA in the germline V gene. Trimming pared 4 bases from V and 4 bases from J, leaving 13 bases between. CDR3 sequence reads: CSVGPELGTEAFF. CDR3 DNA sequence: TGCAGCGTTGGTCCGGAATTGGGCACTGAAGCTTTCTTT. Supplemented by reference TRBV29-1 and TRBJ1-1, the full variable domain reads SAVISQKPSRDICQRGTSLTIQCQVDSQVTMMFWYRQQPGQSLTLIATANQGSEATYESGFVIDKFPISRPNLTFSTLTVSNMSPEDSSIYLCSVGPELGTEAFFGQGTRLTVV.